This TCR beta chain was captured by sequencing in a study of early T cells in non-severe SARS-CoV-2 infection. Study information: With bulk RNA from unsorted whole blood as input, sequencing yielded unpaired chains. General study points: Missing private and CD4 specificities, VDJdb matching favored anti-spike CD8 responses.

Concerning this clonotype: The antigen remains undetermined.

Individual cDNA molecules were tagged with unique molecular identifiers. TCRdb re-analysed the 5' RACE reads in MiXCR, keeping a single row per CDR3 protein. The sample lists approximately 45,000 distinct CDR3 sequences, approximately 10% seen once, with roughly 9.7% in the top ten. This CDR3 region has 17 residues. V was clipped by 5 bases and J by 6 bases, with 20 bases between them. Germline V gene lookup returns CDR1 SGHTA and CDR2 FQGTGA. This clonotype originated in an adult who was a healthcare worker with PCR-confirmed SARS-CoV-2 infection or an uninfected control (not recorded which). The rearrangement joins TRBV7-3 to TRBJ1-6; no reliable D call. The sample was whole blood. CDR3 region: CASSEYGTGLINSPLHF. The DNA of the CDR3 is TGTGCCAGCAGCGAGTACGGAACGGGCCTGATTAATTCACCCCTCCACTTT.